Shown below are 22 T cell receptor beta chains from a single sample sequenced in a study of immune evolution from preneoplasia to lung adenocarcinoma. Assay used: immunoSEQ multiplex PCR; TCRdb lists only in-frame clones, some missing. The sample lists thousands of clones; roughly 84% were seen once. Source material: FFPE lung adenocarcinoma in situ tissue. Receptor source: a person aged 55-85 years with lung adenocarcinoma.

The chain carries TRBV14 and TRBJ2-7; 13 positions agree with TRBD2. The junction had 4 bases not matched to a gene; V was cut back by 5 bases and J by 3 bases. The CDR3 is 15 residues long. CDR1 is SGHDN, CDR2 FVKESK, per germline. In DNA form, the CDR3 reads TGTGCCAGCAGCACCGGGACTAGCGGGATCTACGAGCAGTACTTC. This translates into CASSTGTSGIYEQYF.

This clone was picked up a small number of times. The rearrangement links TRBV29-1 to TRBJ2-1, with TRBD2 identical over 11 bases. CDR1 SQVTM and CDR2 ANQGSEA come from the germline V gene. J gave up 5 bases and V 6 bases, and 9 bases lay outside the gene matches. This CDR3 contains 15 residues. This chain's CDR3 is CSVPTSGSRDNEQFF. In nucleotides, the CDR3 is TGCAGCGTCCCAACTAGCGGGAGCCGTGACAATGAGCAGTTCTTC.

This sequence joins TRBV9 and TRBJ2-1; possible D gene TRBD1, 5 bases. The CDR3 runs 14 residues. The V gene's germline CDR1 is SGDLS and CDR2 YYNGEE. V shed 0 bases and J shed 5 bases, with 9 bases lying between them. The CDR3 spells CASSVGGLNNEQFF. Here the CDR3 DNA reads TGTGCCAGCAGCGTAGGGGGCCTTAACAATGAGCAGTTCTTC.

The J gene is TRBJ2-3, the V gene TRBV11-2, with D hard to call. The V gene's germline CDR1 is SGHAT and CDR2 FQNNGV. This CDR3 is 15 amino acids long. V was trimmed by 4 bases and J by 0 bases, leaving 11 bases between them. This CDR3 reads CASSSFVRSTDTQYF. Here the CDR3 DNA reads TGTGCCAGCAGCTCCTTCGTACGGAGCACAGATACGCAGTATTTT. The whole variable domain, remainder taken from reference TRBV11-2 and TRBJ2-3, is EAGVAQSPRYKIIEKRQSVAFWCNPISGHATLYWYQQILGQGPKLLIQFQNNGVVDDSQLPKDRFSAERLKGVDSTLKIQPAKLEDSAVYLCASSSFVRSTDTQYFGPGTRLTVL.

V usage is TRBV11-1 and J usage is TRBJ1-1, with D uncertain. V lost 1 base to trimming and J lost 3 bases, with 12 bases between them. The CDR3 is 15 residues long. Germline CDR1 is SGHAT and CDR2 is FQDESV (reference sequence). CDR3 DNA sequence: TGTGCCAGCAGCTTAGAGGCCAGGTCCGACACTGAAGCTTTCTTT. Protein product: CASSLEARSDTEAFF. The full variable domain, in which reference TRBV11-1 and TRBJ1-1 provide the parts outside the CDR3, is EAEVAQSPRYKITEKSQAVAFWCDPISGHATLYWYRQILGQGPELLVQFQDESVVDDSQLPKDRFSAERLKGVDSTLKIQPAELGDSAMYLCASSLEARSDTEAFFGQGTRLTVV.

V and J are TRBV10-3 and TRBJ1-3, with no clear D. CDR3 length: 14 amino acids. Germline lookup yields CDR1 ENHRY and CDR2 SYGVKD. V shed 6 bases and J shed 0 bases, with 9 bases lying between them. CDR3 DNA sequence: TGTGCCATCAGAGACGCGAGCTCTGGAAACACCATATATTTT. Translated, it gives CAIRDASSGNTIYF.

The chain has TRBV7-9 and TRBJ2-5; tentatively, D is TRBD1 (6 bases). The germline V gene has CDR1 SEHNR and CDR2 FQNEAQ (reference sequence). CDR3 length equals 13 residues. The germline V and J ends were trimmed by 6 bases and 3 bases, with 11 bases remaining between them. The CDR3 DNA reads TGTGCCAGCAGAGAGGCAGGGGAAGAGACCCAGTACTTC. This gives the protein CASREAGEETQYF.

The chain couples TRBV7-9 to TRBJ1-1; D gene unclear. The germline CDR1 and CDR2 sequences are SEHNR and FQNEAQ (reference sequence). Trimming took 6 bases from V and 2 from J, leaving 10 bases between them. This CDR3 spans 13 amino acids. The CDR3 region has the DNA TGTGCCAGCAGTATTGCCTCAAACACTGAAGCTTTCTTT. It yields the protein CASSIASNTEAFF. Filled out from reference TRBV7-9 and TRBJ1-1, the complete variable domain reads DTGVSQNPRHKITKRGQNVTFRCDPISEHNRLYWYRQTLGQGPEFLTYFQNEAQLEKSRLLSDRFSAERPKGSFSTLEIQRTEQGDSAMYLCASSIASNTEAFFGQGTRLTVV.

The chain uses TRBV7-2 and TRBJ2-7; TRBD2 agrees at 7 bases. The trim removed 5 bases at V and 3 bases at J, leaving 7 bases unmatched. The CDR3 runs 14 residues. The germline CDR1 and CDR2 sequences are SGHTA and FQGNSA. CDR3 bases: TGTGCCAGCAGCCAAGCGGGAAAAAACTACGAGCAGTACTTC. Translating gives CASSQAGKNYEQYF.

This chain uses TRBV5-4 with TRBJ1-3; 9 positions match TRBD1. This CDR3 spans 18 amino acids. V lost 2 bases to trimming and J lost 0 bases; unmatched junction nucleotides: 9. Germline CDR1 SGHNT, CDR2 YYREEE (reference sequence). CDR3 DNA sequence: TGTGCCAGCAGCTTAATCCCGGGACAGGGAGACTCTGGAAACACCATATATTTT. Amino acids: CASSLIPGQGDSGNTIYF.

The chain joins TRBV29-1 to TRBJ2-7; D is perhaps TRBD1 (5 bases). From germline, CDR1 is SQVTM and CDR2 ANQGSEA. Trimming took 2 bases from V and 1 from J, leaving 9 bases between them. The CDR3 runs to 13 residues. CDR3 residues: CSVEFRESYEQYF. The CDR3 DNA reads as TGCAGCGTTGAATTCAGGGAATCCTACGAGCAGTACTTC.

As to this clone: The junction differs from germline at one of its ends, possibly a read error. The CDR3 reads CASSLSAGPQETQYF. Here the CDR3 DNA reads TGTGCTAGCAGCCTCTCGGCGGGACCTCAAGAGACCCAGTACTTC. The V and J genes are TRBV7-7 and TRBJ2-5; TRBD2 is a possible D gene (6 bases). This CDR3 spans 15 amino acids. Germline V lookup: CDR1 SSHAT, CDR2 FNYEAQ (reference sequence).

The chain recombines TRBV5-6 with TRBJ1-2; 10 bases fit TRBD1. V gave up 2 bases and J gave up 5 bases; unmatched junction bases: 6. The CDR3 spans 15 residues. Per germline, CDR1 SGHDT and CDR2 YYEEEE. As DNA, the CDR3 is TGTGCCAGCAGCTTCCTTTCGGACAGGGGGTATGGCTACACCTTC. This sequence encodes CASSFLSDRGYGYTF.

This clone was observed a handful of times. The chain joins TRBV9 to TRBJ2-3; TRBD1 agrees at 7 bases. The germline CDR1 and CDR2 sequences are SGDLS and YYNGEE. The ends lost 3 bases at V and 6 bases at J; junction bases unmatched: 19. The CDR3 loop spans 18 amino acids. In DNA, the CDR3 is TGTGCCAGCAGCGGGACAGGCGGATTGGCGACAGGGAGCGATACGCAGTATTTT. It specifies CASSGTGGLATGSDTQYF. The full variable domain, its missing parts supplied by reference TRBV9 and TRBJ2-3, is DSGVTQTPKHLITATGQRVTLRCSPRSGDLSVYWYQQSLDQGLQFLIQYYNGEERAKGNILERFSAQQFPDLHSELNLSSLELGDSALYFCASSGTGGLATGSDTQYFGPGTRLTVL.

The chain carries TRBV2 and TRBJ1-5, with a tentative D call TRBD1 (6 bases). This CDR3 contains 15 residues. Germline CDR1 is SNHLY and CDR2 is FYNNEI. V shed 6 bases and J shed 4 bases, with 16 bases lying between them. The CDR3 DNA follows: TGTGCCAGCAGGGTCGAGGGGGGTGGTAATCAGCCCCAGCATTTT. It encodes CASRVEGGGNQPQHF.

The chain has TRBV11-3 and TRBJ1-5; a possible D gene is TRBD1 (6 bases). Trimming removed 0 bases from V and 5 bases from J, with 23 bases in between. This CDR3 region has 19 residues. The germline V gene encodes CDR1 SGHNT and CDR2 YENEEA. CDR3 sequence (DNA): TGTGCCAGCAGCTTAGATCTTTCGTGGGGGGCTCTACGCCATCAGCCCCAGCATTTT. It translates to CASSLDLSWGALRHQPQHF.

This clone was found once. The genes are TRBV5-6 and TRBJ2-7; D not certain. Germline-derived CDR1 and CDR2 are SGHDT and YYEEEE. Trimming cost V 0 bases and J 2 bases, with 12 bases left between them. CDR3 length: 15 amino acids. CDR3 sequence (DNA): TGTGCCAGCAGCTTGGGGAGCAGGTTCGCCTACGAGCAGTACTTC. Its protein is CASSLGSRFAYEQYF.

The rearrangement uses TRBV6-5 and TRBJ2-2, with D possibly TRBD2 on 5 matching bases. Germline CDR1 MNHEY, CDR2 SVGAGI. V gave up 4 bases and J gave up 3 bases, with 9 bases separating them. The CDR3 runs to 14 residues. Here the CDR3 DNA reads TGTGCCAGCAGTTTCCTAGCAGACACCGGGGAGCTGTTTTTT. Amino acids: CASSFLADTGELFF.

The chain recombines TRBV7-6 with TRBJ2-6, with D unresolved. The CDR3 spans 16 residues. The germline CDR1 and CDR2 sequences are SGHVS and FNYEAQ. The germline V and J ends were trimmed by 6 bases and 0 bases, with 12 bases remaining between them. The CDR3 spells CASSLEANSGANVLTF. The DNA for the CDR3 is TGTGCCAGCAGTCTCGAAGCCAACTCTGGGGCCAACGTCCTGACTTTC.

The chain is built from TRBV2 and TRBJ1-5; D ambiguous. The CDR3 contains 13 residues. V lost 8 bases, J lost 0 bases, and 8 bases lay in between. CDR1 is SNHLY and CDR2 is FYNNEI in the germline V gene. The chain's CDR3 is CASVEYSNQPQHF. The CDR3 DNA reads as TGTGCCAGCGTGGAGTATAGCAATCAGCCCCAGCATTTT.

The chain carries TRBV20-1 and TRBJ2-3; D is undetermined. V lost 2 bases and J 9 bases, leaving 9 bases between the germline ends. The CDR3 sequence is 11 residues long. Germline CDR1 and CDR2: DFQATT and SNEGSKA (reference sequence). Written as DNA, the CDR3 is TGCAGTGCTAGACCTAGTCCAACGCAGTATTTT. Its translation: CSARPSPTQYF.

J is TRBJ2-3 and V is TRBV9; TRBD2 matches at 8 bases. Trimming removed 3 bases from V and 0 bases from J; junction bases left unmatched: 0. Looked up from germline, CDR1 is SGDLS and CDR2 is YYNGEE. The CDR3 extends over 14 amino acids. CDR3 sequence (DNA): TGTGCCAGCAGCGCTAGCGGGAGCACAGATACGCAGTATTTT. It translates to CASSASGSTDTQYF.